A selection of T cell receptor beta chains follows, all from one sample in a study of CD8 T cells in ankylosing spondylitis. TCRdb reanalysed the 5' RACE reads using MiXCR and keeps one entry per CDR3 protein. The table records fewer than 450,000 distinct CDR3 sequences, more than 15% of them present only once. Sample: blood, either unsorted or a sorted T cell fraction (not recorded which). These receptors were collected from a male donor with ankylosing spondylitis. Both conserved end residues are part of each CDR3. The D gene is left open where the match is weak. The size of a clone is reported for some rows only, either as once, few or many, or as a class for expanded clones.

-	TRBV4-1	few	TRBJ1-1	TGCGCCAGCAGCCAAGATACAGGTTTACGACCTGAAGCTTTCTTT	CASSQDTGLRPEAFF
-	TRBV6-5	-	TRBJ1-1	TGTGCCAGCAGTTCCTCCGGGGGCGTCACTGAAGCTTTCTTT	CASSSSGGVTEAFF
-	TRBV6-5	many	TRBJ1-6	TGTGCCAGCAGTTACTCTGCAGAGAATTCACCCCTCCACTTT	CASSYSAENSPLHF
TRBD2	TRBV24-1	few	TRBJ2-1	TGTGCCACCAGCCTTACGGGGCTAGCGGGAGCGACGGGTGAGCAGTTCTTC	CATSLTGLAGATGEQFF
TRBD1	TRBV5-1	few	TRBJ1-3	TGCGCCAGCAGCCAGGGGGGGGCAAACTCTGGAAACACCATATATTTT	CASSQGGANSGNTIYF
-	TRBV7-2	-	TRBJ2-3	TGTGCCAGCAGCCCCCGGTCTGGTAGAGATACGCAGTATTTT	CASSPRSGRDTQYF
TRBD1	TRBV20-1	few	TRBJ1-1	TGCAGTGCTAGTAGGCACAGGGGGAAGAACACTGAAGCTTTCTTT	CSASRHRGKNTEAFF
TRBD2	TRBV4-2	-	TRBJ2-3	TGTGCCAGCAGCCAAGTATTATCGCGGGAGGCAGATACGCAGTATTTT	CASSQVLSREADTQYF
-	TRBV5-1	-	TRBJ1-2	TGCGCCAGCAGCTTGGGTTCGGGGCAGGGAGGCTACACCTTC	CASSLGSGQGGYTF
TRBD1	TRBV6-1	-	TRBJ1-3	TGTGCCAGCACCATCGACAGGGGCCACTCTGGAAACACCATATATTTT	CASTIDRGHSGNTIYF
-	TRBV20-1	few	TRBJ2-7	TGCAGTGCTAGAGATCGGGGCCGACTCAGGGGGGGCGAGCAGTACTTC	CSARDRGRLRGGEQYF
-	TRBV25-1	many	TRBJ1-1	TGTGCCAGCAGTGACTCACCAGGGTTCGGCCCAATGAACACTGAAGCTTTCTTT	CASSDSPGFGPMNTEAFF
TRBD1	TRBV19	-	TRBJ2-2	TGTGCCAGTAGTGAGGGACAGGGGAACACCGGGGAGCTGTTTTTT	CASSEGQGNTGELFF
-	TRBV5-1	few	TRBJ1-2	TGCGCCAGCAGCCCGCAGACGGGGGGGCTTTATGGCTACACCTTC	CASSPQTGGLYGYTF
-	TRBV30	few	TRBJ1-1	TGTGCCTGGAGTGTACTTGTCTCCCTACAGGGCACTGAAGCTTTCTTT	CAWSVLVSLQGTEAFF
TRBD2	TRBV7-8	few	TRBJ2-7	TGTGCCAGCAGCCCCCGGACTAGCGGTTTCTACGAGCAGTACTTC	CASSPRTSGFYEQYF
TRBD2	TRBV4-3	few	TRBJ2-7	TGCGCCAGCAGCCAACGGGGGGTTTCTGAGCAGTACTTC	CASSQRGVSEQYF
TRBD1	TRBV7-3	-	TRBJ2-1	TGTGCCAGCAGCTTATATCAGGCAGGGGGCAATGAGCAGTTCTTC	CASSLYQAGGNEQFF
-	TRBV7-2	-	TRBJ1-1	TGTGCCAGCAGCTTAGCCTACCGGGCTCGTGGCACTGAAGCTTTCTTT	CASSLAYRARGTEAFF
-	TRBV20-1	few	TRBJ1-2	TGCAGTGCTAGAGATCCGGGGCAGGGCCACGGCTACACCTTC	CSARDPGQGHGYTF
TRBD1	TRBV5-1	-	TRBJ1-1	TGCGCCAGCACCATCCGACAGGGCACCACTGAAGCTTTCTTT	CASTIRQGTTEAFF
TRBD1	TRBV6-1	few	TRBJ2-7	TGTGCCAGCAACCTATCCGGGACAGCCTCTTGGGACGAGCAGTACTTC	CASNLSGTASWDEQYF
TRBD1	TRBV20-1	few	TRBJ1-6	TGCAGTGCTAGGAAACAGGGGGCGGGTAATTCACCCCTCCACTTT	CSARKQGAGNSPLHF
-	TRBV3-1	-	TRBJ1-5	TGTGCCAGCAGCCAAGGTCGACAAGGACGGCAGCCCCAGCATTTT	CASSQGRQGRQPQHF
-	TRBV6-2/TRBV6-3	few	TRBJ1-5	TGTGCCAGCAGTCCCCCGTCGGGAGGGAGCAATCAGCCCCAGCATTTT	CASSPPSGGSNQPQHF
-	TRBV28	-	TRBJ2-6	TGTGCCAGCAGTCCGGGTGCCTCCCCCTGGGCCAACGTCCTGACTTTC	CASSPGASPWANVLTF
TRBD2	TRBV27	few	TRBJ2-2	TGTGCCAGCAGGCTAGCGGGAGGCGGGGAGCTGTTTTTT	CASRLAGGGELFF
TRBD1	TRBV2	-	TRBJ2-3	TGTGCCAGCAGTGTCGAAAGGGACAGGGGGACAGATACGCAGTATTTT	CASSVERDRGTDTQYF
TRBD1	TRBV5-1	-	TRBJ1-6	TGCGCCAGCAGCCGGGGACAGGAAAATTCACCCCTCCACTTT	CASSRGQENSPLHF
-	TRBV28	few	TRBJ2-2	TGTGCCAGCATGTTTCAGGGTTACACCGGGGAGCTGTTTTTT	CASMFQGYTGELFF
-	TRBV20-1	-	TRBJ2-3	TGCAGTGCTAGAGATTATCAGGGACCCACAGATACGCAGTATTTT	CSARDYQGPTDTQYF
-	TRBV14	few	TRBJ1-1	TGTGCCAGCAGCCAAGAAGGATGGCTCACTGAAGCTTTCTTT	CASSQEGWLTEAFF
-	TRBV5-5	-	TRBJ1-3	TGTGCCAGCAGCAATCCAGGGTCTTATTGGGGAAACACCATATATTTT	CASSNPGSYWGNTIYF
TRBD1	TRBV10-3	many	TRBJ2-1	TGTGCCATCAGATACAGACAGGGGTCATCTAGCTCCTACAATGAGCAGTTCTTC	CAIRYRQGSSSSYNEQFF
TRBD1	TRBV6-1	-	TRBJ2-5	TGTGCCAGCAGTCAGACAGGGGCGCGTGGAGAGACCCAGTACTTC	CASSQTGARGETQYF
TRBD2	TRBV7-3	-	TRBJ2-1	TGTGCCAGCAGCACGGGACTAGCGGGGTTGCAGTTCTTC	CASSTGLAGLQFF
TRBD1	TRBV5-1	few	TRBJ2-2	TGCGCCAGCAGAATCGACAGGGGCGCCGGGGAGCTGTTTTTT	CASRIDRGAGELFF
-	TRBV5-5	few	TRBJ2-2	TGTGCCAGCAGCGACATCTTAGCGAACACCGGGGAGCTGTTTTTT	CASSDILANTGELFF
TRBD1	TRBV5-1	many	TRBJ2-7	TGCGCCAGCAGCACCGGACAGGGATCCTACGAGCAGTACTTC	CASSTGQGSYEQYF
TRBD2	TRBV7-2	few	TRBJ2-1	TGTGCCAGCAGCTTATGGACTAGCGGGAGGTACAATGAGCAGTTCTTC	CASSLWTSGRYNEQFF
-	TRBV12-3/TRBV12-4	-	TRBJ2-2	TGTGCCAGCAGTTTAAAATGGGGTCTATGGGACACCGGGGAGCTGTTTTTT	CASSLKWGLWDTGELFF
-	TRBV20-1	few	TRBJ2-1	TGCAGTGCTAGAGAAGAAAACTCCTACAATGAGCAGTTCTTC	CSAREENSYNEQFF